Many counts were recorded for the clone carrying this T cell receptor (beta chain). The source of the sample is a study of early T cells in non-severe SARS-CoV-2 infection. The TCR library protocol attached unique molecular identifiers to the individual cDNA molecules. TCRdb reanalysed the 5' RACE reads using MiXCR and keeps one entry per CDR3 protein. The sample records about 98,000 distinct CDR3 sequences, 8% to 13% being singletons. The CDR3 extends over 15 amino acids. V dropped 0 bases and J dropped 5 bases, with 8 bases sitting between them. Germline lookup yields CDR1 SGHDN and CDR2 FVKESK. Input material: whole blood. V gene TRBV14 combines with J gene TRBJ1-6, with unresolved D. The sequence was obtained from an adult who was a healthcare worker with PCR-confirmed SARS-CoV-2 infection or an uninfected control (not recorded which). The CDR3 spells CASSQDGRNNSPLHF. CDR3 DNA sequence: TGTGCCAGCAGCCAAGATGGGAGAAATAATTCACCCCTCCACTTT.